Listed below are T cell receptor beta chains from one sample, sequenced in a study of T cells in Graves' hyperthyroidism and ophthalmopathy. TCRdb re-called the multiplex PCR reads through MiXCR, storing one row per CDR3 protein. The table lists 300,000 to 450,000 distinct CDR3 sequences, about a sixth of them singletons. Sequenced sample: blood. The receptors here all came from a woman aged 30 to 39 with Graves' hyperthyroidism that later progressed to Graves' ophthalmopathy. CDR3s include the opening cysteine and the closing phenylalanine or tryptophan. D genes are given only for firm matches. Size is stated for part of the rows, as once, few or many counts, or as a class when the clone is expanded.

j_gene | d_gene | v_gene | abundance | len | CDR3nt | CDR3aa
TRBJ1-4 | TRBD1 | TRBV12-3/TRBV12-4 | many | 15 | TGTGCCAGCAGCCAGGGGGCGGCAACTAATGAAAAACTGTTTTTT | CASSQGAATNEKLFF
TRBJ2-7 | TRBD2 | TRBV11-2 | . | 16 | TGTGCCAGCAGCGCACTTTTCGGACTAGTGTTGGACGAGCAGTACTTC | CASSALFGLVLDEQYF
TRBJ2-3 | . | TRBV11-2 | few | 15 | TGTGCCAGCAGCTTAGTAACGGGGAGCCCAGATACGCAGTATTTT | CASSLVTGSPDTQYF
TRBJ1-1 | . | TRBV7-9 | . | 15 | TGTGCCAGCAGCTTAGCCATTCTCTCCGACACTGAAGCTTTCTTT | CASSLAILSDTEAFF
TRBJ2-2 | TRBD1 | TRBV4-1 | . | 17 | TGCGCCAGCAGCCAAGGCATCTGGGACAGGGGCACCGGGGAGCTGTTTTTT | CASSQGIWDRGTGELFF
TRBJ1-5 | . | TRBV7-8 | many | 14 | TGTGCCAGCAGCTTAGTTATGGGATATCAGCCCCAGCATTTT | CASSLVMGYQPQHF
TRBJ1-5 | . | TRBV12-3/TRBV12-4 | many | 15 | TGTGCCAGCAGTTTCTTCTGGGGGAGCAATCAGCCCCAGCATTTT | CASSFFWGSNQPQHF
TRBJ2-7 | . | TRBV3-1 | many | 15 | TGTGCCAGCAGCCCCAATAGCGTGGGACTCTACGAGCAGTACTTC | CASSPNSVGLYEQYF
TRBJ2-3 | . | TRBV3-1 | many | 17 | TGTGCCAGCAGCCAAGATCCGTCTAGTTTTGTATCAGATACGCAGTATTTT | CASSQDPSSFVSDTQYF
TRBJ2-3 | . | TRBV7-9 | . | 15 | TGTGCCAGCAGCTTTCAGGTCGGGGGCCCAGATACGCAGTATTTT | CASSFQVGGPDTQYF
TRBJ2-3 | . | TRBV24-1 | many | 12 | TGTGCCACCAGTGACCCCGCAGATACGCAGTATTTT | CATSDPADTQYF
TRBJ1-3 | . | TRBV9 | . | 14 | TGTGCCAGCAGCGGCAGGGAGTCTGGAAACACCATATATTTT | CASSGRESGNTIYF
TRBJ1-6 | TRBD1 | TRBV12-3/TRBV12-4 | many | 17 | TGTGCCAGCAGTTCGTCCTCGGACAGGGGAACAGATTCACCCCTCCACTTT | CASSSSSDRGTDSPLHF
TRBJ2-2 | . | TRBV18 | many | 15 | TGTGCCAGCTCACCTCCAGGGAAAGACACCGGGGAGCTGTTTTTT | CASSPPGKDTGELFF
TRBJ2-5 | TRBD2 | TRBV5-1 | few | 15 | TGCGCCAGCAGCGGGGGGGACGGCAGACAAGAGACCCAGTACTTC | CASSGGDGRQETQYF
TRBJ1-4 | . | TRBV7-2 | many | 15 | TGTGCCAGCAGCTCCCTCGAGGTTGTTGGTGAAAAACTGTTTTTT | CASSSLEVVGEKLFF
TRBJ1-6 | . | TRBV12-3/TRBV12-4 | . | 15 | TGTGCCAGCAACTTCCAGGGGTTCTATAATTCACCCCTCCACTTT | CASNFQGFYNSPLHF
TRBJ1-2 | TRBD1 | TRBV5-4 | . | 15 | TGTGCCAGCAGCAAAGGACTACAGGGGCGCTATGGCTACACCTTC | CASSKGLQGRYGYTF
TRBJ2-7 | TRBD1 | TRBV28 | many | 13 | TGTGCCAGCAGTACCGGGACAGACTACGAGCAGTACTTC | CASSTGTDYEQYF
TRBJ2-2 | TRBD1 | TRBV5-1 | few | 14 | TGCGCCAGCAGCGCCGGGACAGCCACTGGGGAGCTGTTTTTT | CASSAGTATGELFF
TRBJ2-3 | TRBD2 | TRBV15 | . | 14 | TGTGCCACCACCACGACTAGCGATTCAGATACGCAGTATTTT | CATTTTSDSDTQYF
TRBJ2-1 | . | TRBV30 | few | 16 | TGTGCCTGGAGTGTGCCTGTGCGCGGGACCCCTAAAGGGCAGTTCTTC | CAWSVPVRGTPKGQFF
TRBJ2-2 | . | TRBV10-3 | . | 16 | TGTGCCATCAGTGTCTCAGGGGGGGCCCCGACCGGGGAGCTGTTTTTT | CAISVSGGAPTGELFF
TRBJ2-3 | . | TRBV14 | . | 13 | TGTGCCAGCGGCCAAGATCTTGAGGGAGGGCAGTATTTT | CASGQDLEGGQYF
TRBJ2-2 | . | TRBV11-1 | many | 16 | TGTGCCAGCAGCTTCTCCGTGGGTACGAACACCGGGGAGCTGTTTTTT | CASSFSVGTNTGELFF
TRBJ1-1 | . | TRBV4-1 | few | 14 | TGCGCCAGCAGCCCGGTGGGGGAGAACACTGAAGCTTTCTTT | CASSPVGENTEAFF
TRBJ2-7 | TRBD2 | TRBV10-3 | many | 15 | TGTGCCATCAGCGCTGGGACTAGCGGGAAGAACGAGCAGTACTTC | CAISAGTSGKNEQYF
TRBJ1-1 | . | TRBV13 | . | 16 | TGTGCCAGCAGTTCTACCACCGGGACGGTAGGGACTGAAGCTTTCTTT | CASSSTTGTVGTEAFF
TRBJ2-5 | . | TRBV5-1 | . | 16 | TGCGCCAGCAGCTCGTATAACGCCCAAACTAGGGAGACCCAGTACTTC | CASSSYNAQTRETQYF
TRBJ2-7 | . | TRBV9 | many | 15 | TGTGCCAGCAGCCCGCGAGAGGGAGGCTCCTACGAGCAGTACTTC | CASSPREGGSYEQYF
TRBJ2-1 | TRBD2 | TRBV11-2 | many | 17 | TGTGCCAGCAGCTCCAACCTAGCGGGAGGCATCTACAATGAGCAGTTCTTC | CASSSNLAGGIYNEQFF
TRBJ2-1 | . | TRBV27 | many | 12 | TGTGCCAGCAGTTTACCTTCCGCTGAGCAGTTCTTC | CASSLPSAEQFF
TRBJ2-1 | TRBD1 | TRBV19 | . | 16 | TGTGCCAGTAGTACCCCGACAGGGTCTGGGGGCAATGAGCAGTTCTTC | CASSTPTGSGGNEQFF
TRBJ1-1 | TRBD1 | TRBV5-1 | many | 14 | TGCGCCAGCAGGTATCCGGACAGGGGTACTGAAGCTTTCTTT | CASRYPDRGTEAFF
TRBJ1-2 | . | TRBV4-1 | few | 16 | TGCGCCAGCAGCCACCCCGAGGTAGTCGGTAGTTGGGGCTACACCTTC | CASSHPEVVGSWGYTF
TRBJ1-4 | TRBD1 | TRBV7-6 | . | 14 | TGTGCCAGCAGCCGAGAGGGGGCCCAGGAAAAACTGTTTTTT | CASSREGAQEKLFF
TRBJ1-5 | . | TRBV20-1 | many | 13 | TGCAGTGCTAGAGTACGATGGGGACAGCCCCAGCATTTT | CSARVRWGQPQHF
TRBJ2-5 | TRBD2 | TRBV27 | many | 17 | TGTGCCAGCGGGCGCGGCCACGGACTAGCGGGAGGAGAGACCCAGTACTTC | CASGRGHGLAGGETQYF
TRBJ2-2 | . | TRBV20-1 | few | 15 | TGCAGTGCTAGAGATTTCTTTCGGGGGACCGGGGAGCTGTTTTTT | CSARDFFRGTGELFF
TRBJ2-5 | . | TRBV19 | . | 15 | TGTGCCAGTAGCAAGCGACGGGACTCACAAGAGACCCAGTACTTC | CASSKRRDSQETQYF
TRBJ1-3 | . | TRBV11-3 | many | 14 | TGTGCCAGCAGCGAGGGAATCTCTGGAAACACCATATATTTT | CASSEGISGNTIYF
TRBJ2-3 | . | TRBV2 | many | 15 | TGTGCCAGCAGTGAGACTGAGTCTAGCACAGATACGCAGTATTTT | CASSETESSTDTQYF
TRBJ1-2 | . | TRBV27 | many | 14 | TGTGCCAGCAGTTTATCGGGCGCCAGCTATGGCTACACCTTC | CASSLSGASYGYTF
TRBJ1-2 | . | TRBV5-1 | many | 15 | TGCGCCAGCAGCTTGTCAGGGCCGACCCACTATGGCTACACCTTC | CASSLSGPTHYGYTF
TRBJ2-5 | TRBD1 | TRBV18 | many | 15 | TGTGCCAGCTCACCCGGGACAGCCGTCCAAGAGACCCAGTACTTC | CASSPGTAVQETQYF